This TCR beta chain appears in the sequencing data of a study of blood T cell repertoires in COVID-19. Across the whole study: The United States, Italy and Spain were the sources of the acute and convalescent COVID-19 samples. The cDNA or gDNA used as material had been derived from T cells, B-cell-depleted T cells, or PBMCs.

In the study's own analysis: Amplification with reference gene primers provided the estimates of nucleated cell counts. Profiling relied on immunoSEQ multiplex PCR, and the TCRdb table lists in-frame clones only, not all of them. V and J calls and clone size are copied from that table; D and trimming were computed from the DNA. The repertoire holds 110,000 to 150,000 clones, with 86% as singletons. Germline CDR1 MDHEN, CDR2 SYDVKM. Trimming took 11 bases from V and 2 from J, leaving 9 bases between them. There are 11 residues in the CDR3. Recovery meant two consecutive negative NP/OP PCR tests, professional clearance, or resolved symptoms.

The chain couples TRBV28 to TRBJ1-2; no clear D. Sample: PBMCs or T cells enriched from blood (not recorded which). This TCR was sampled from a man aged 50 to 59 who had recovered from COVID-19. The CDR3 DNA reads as TGTGCCCACCGGAGAAACTATGGCTACACCTTC. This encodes CAHRRNYGYTF.